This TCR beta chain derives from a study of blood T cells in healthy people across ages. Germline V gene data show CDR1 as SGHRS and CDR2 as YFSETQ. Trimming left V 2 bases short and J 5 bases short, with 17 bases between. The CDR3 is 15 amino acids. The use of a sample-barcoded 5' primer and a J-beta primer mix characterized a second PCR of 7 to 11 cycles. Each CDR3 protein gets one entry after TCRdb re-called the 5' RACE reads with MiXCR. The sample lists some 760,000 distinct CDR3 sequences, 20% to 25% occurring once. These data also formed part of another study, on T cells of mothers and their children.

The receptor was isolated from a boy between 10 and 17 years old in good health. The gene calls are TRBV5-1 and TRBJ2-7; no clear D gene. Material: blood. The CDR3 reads CASSFGQRSSDEQYF. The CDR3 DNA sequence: TGCGCCAGCAGCTTTGGGCAGAGGTCTTCGGACGAGCAGTACTTC.